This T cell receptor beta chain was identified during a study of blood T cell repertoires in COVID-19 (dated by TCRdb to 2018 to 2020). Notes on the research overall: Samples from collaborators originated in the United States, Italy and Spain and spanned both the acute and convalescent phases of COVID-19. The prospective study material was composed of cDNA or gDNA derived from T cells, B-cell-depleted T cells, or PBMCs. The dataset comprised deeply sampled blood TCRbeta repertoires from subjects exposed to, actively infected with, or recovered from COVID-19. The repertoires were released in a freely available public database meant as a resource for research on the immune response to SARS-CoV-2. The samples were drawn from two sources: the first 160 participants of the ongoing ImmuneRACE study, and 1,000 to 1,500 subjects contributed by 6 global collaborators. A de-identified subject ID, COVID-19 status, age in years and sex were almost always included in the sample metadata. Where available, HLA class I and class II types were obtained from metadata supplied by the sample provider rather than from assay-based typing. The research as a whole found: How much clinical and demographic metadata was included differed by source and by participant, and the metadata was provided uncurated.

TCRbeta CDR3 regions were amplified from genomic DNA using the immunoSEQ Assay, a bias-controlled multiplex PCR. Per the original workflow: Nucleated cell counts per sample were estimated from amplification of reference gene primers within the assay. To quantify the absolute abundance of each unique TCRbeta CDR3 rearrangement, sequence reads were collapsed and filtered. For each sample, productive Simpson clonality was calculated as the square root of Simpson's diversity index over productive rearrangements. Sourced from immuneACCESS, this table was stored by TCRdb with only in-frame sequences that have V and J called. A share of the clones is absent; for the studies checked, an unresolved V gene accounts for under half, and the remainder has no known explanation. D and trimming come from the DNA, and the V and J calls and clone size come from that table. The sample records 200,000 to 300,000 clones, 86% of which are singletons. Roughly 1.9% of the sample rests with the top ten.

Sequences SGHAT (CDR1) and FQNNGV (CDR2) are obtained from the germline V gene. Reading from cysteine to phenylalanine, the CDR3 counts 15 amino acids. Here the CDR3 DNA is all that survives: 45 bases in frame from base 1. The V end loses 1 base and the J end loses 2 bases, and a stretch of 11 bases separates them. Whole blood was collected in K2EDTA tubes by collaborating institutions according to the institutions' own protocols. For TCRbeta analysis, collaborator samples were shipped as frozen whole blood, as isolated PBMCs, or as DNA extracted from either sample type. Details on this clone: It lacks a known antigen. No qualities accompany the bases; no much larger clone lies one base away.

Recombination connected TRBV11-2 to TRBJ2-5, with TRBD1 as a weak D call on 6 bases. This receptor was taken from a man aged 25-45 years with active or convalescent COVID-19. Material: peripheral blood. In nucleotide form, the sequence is TGTGCCAGCAGCTTAGCGTGGACAGCTCAAGAGACCCAGTACTTC. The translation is CASSLAWTAQETQYF.